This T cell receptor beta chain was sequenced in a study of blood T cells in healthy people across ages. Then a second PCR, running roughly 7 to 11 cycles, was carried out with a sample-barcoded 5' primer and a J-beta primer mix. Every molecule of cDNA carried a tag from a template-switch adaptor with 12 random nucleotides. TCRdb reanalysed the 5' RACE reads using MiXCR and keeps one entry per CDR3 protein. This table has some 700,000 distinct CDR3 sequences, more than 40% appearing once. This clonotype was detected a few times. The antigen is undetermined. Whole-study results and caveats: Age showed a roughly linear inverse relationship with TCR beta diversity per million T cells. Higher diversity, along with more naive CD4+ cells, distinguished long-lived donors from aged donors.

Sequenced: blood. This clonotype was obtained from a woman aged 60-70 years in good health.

The CDR3 nucleotides read TGTGCCAGCAGAACCATAGGGGGAGGGGGCTCCTACGAGCAGTACTTC. Its translation is CASRTIGGGGSYEQYF. The rearrangement uses TRBV27 and TRBJ2-7; D perhaps matches TRBD2 (7 bases). Germline V gives CDR1 MNHEY, CDR2 SMNVEV (reference sequence). The CDR3 sequence is 16 residues long. Trimming cost V 6 bases and J 0 bases, with 18 bases left between them.